These 11 T cell receptor beta chains share one sample of origin, sequenced in a study of CD8 T cells in Susac syndrome. Random hexamers primed reverse transcription of 0.5 to 1 ug RNA. TCRdb re-derived calls from the immunoSEQ multiplex PCR reads in MiXCR, one entry per CDR3 protein. The sample includes some 220,000 distinct CDR3 sequences, about 95% of them seen just once. The sequenced material came from CD4+ T cells from PBMCs. All receptors derive from a human donor with multiple sclerosis.

This chain links TRBV12-3 or TRBV12-4 with TRBJ1-2; D is perhaps TRBD1 (5 bases). CDR3 length equals 14 residues. V lost 6 bases and J 5 bases, leaving 16 bases between the germline ends. The DNA of the CDR3 is TGTGCCAGCAGCCAACAGGCCTCCCTATATGGCTACACCTTC. It yields the protein CASSQQASLYGYTF.

This clonotype occurred a few times. The V and J genes are TRBV2 and TRBJ2-1; D remains ambiguous. Germline lookup yields CDR1 SNHLY and CDR2 FYNNEI. V was trimmed by 6 bases and J by 3 bases, leaving 3 bases between them. This CDR3 comprises 11 residues. CDR3: CASSDYNEQFF. The CDR3 region has the DNA TGTGCCAGCAGCGACTACAATGAGCAGTTCTTC.

The chain is built from TRBV12-3 or TRBV12-4 and TRBJ2-2; the match to TRBD1 covers 8 bases. The CDR3 is 14 amino acids. The ends lost 4 bases at V and 6 bases at J; junction bases unmatched: 4. In nucleotides, the CDR3 is TGTGCCAGCAGTTGGACAGGGTCCGCCGGGGAGCTGTTTTTT. The encoded protein is CASSWTGSAGELFF.

The chain employs TRBV13 and TRBJ2-6, with D uncertain. Germline CDR1 is PRHDT and CDR2 is FYEKMQ (reference sequence). The ends were cut back, 3 bases at V and 2 bases at J, with 17 bases in the middle. The CDR3 is 18 residues long. The CDR3 DNA follows: TGTGCCAGCAGCTTTTCCATCGGGTTTTCGACTGGGGCCAACGTCCTGACTTTC. Translated, it gives CASSFSIGFSTGANVLTF.

The chain employs TRBV3-1 and TRBJ2-4; 11 positions match TRBD2. Germline CDR1 and CDR2: LGHDT and YNNKEL (reference sequence). The V segment lost 5 bases and the J segment 0 bases; nucleotides outside the gene matches: 3. This CDR3 is 16 amino acids long. The CDR3 is CASSSGLAGAKNIQYF. The CDR3 coding sequence is TGTGCCAGCAGCTCCGGACTAGCGGGAGCCAAAAACATTCAGTACTTC. The full variable domain, in which reference TRBV3-1 and TRBJ2-4 provide the parts outside the CDR3, is DTAVSQTPKYLVTQMGNDKSIKCEQNLGHDTMYWYKQDSKKFLKIMFSYNNKELIINETVPNRFSPKSPDKAHLNLHINSLELGDSAVYFCASSSGLAGAKNIQYFGAGTRLSVL.

The chain couples TRBV29-1 to TRBJ2-7; 8 positions agree with TRBD2. The J segment lost 0 bases and the V segment lost 4 bases, leaving 2 bases of the junction unmatched. The CDR3 is 13 residues long. Germline loops: CDR1 SQVTM, CDR2 ANQGSEA. In DNA form, the CDR3 reads TGCAGCGTTGCAGCGGGGGCCTCCTACGAGCAGTACTTC. It codes for CSVAAGASYEQYF.

The chain carries TRBV20-1 and TRBJ2-7; the D is unclear. Germline CDR1 reads DFQATT; CDR2 reads SNEGSKA (reference sequence). Trimming removed 6 bases at V and 6 bases at J, with 24 bases between. The CDR3 contains 15 residues. The CDR3 sequence is CSAKRLGWATPEQYF. The DNA of the CDR3 is TGCAGTGCCAAGCGACTGGGGTGGGCGACCCCCGAGCAGTACTTC.

V is TRBV5-6 and J is TRBJ1-2, with unresolved D. V lost 0 bases to trimming and J lost 8 bases, with 8 bases between them. Germline CDR1 SGHDT, CDR2 YYEEEE. This CDR3 spans 12 amino acids. The CDR3 sequence is CASSLAAGGYTF. The CDR3 nucleotides read TGTGCCAGCAGCTTGGCGGCCGGGGGCTACACCTTC.

V is TRBV12-3 or TRBV12-4 and J is TRBJ2-5; D could derive from TRBD1 or TRBD2 (5 bases each). The CDR3 has 16 amino acids. The ends were cut back, 5 bases at V and 4 bases at J, with 20 bases in the middle. The CDR3 bases are TGTGCCAGCAGTCCCGAGCTACCCAATGGGGGAGAGACCCAGTACTTC. Translated, it gives CASSPELPNGGETQYF.

This clonotype showed up just a few times. The genes are TRBV7-3 and TRBJ2-1; D possibly matches TRBD1 or TRBD2 (5 bases each). Trimming cost V 4 bases and J 8 bases, with 9 bases left between them. The CDR3 extends over 12 amino acids. The V gene's germline CDR1 is SGHTA and CDR2 FQGTGA. The CDR3 loop is CASSSPGHEQFF. As DNA, the CDR3 is TGTGCCAGCAGCTCCCCGGGGCATGAGCAGTTCTTC.

V gene TRBV20-1 combines with J gene TRBJ1-2; TRBD1 might be the D (6 bases). Trimming stripped 1 base from V and 4 bases from J, with 19 bases between. The germline V gene encodes CDR1 DFQATT and CDR2 SNEGSKA (reference sequence). CDR3 size: 16 residues. The CDR3 spells CSARVQSQRQAYGYTF. Written as DNA, the CDR3 is TGCAGTGCTAGAGTTCAGTCACAAAGACAGGCCTATGGCTACACCTTC.